This TCR beta chain was sequenced in a study of shared clonotypes between healthy human individuals. Across the study: Each donor's CD8 memory used one plate, CD8 naive two, each CD4 subset three. Overall study findings and caveats: Blood was the only sampled material, and tissue repertoires likely differ.

Some 32,000 T cell genomes, or roughly 200 ng DNA, went into the sorted-subset replicate PCRs. The assay was immunoSEQ multiplex PCR, and TCRdb's table has in-frame clones only and misses some. The table includes about 2 million clones, 85% to 95% detected once. Comment on this clone: As yet, its antigen is unknown.

The naive CD8 population came from CD45RO-negative cells selected for CCR7, without terminally differentiated effector memory CD45RA+ cells. This clonotype was sampled from a young man in good health. The sample was naive CD8+ T cells sorted from blood.

CDR3 protein: CASSPPRGPTEAFF. The CDR3 bases are TGCGCCAGCAGCCCCCCACGGGGACCCACTGAAGCTTTCTTT. The V gene is TRBV5-1, the J gene TRBJ1-1; D may be TRBD1 (5 bases). V lost 4 bases, J lost 4 bases, and 14 bases lay in between. Germline V gene lookup returns CDR1 SGHRS and CDR2 YFSETQ. The CDR3 has 14 amino acids.